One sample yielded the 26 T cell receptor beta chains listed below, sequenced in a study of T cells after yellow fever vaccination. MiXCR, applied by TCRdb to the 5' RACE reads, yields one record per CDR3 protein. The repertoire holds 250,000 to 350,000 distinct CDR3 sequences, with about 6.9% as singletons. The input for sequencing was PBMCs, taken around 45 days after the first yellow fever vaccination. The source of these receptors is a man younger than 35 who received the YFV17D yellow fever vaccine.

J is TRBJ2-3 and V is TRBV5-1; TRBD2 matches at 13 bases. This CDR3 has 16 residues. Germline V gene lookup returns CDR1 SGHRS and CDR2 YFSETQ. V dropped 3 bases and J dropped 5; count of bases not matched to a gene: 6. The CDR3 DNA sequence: TGCGCCAGCAGCTCCGGACTAGCGGGGGCGGGAGATACGCAGTATTTT. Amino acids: CASSSGLAGAGDTQYF. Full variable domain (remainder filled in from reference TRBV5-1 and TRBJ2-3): KAGVTQTPRYLIKTRGQQVTLSCSPISGHRSVSWYQQTPGQGLQFLFEYFSETQRNKGNFPGRFSGRQFSNSRSEMNVSTLELGDSALYLCASSSGLAGAGDTQYFGPGTRLTVL.

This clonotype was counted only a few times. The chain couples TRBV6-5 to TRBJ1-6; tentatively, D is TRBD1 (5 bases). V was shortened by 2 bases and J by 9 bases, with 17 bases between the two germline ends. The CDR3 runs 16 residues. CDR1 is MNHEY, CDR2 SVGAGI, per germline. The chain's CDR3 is CASSYGLGPAGSPLHF. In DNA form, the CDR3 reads TGTGCCAGCAGTTACGGTTTGGGGCCGGCTGGTTCACCCCTCCACTTT.

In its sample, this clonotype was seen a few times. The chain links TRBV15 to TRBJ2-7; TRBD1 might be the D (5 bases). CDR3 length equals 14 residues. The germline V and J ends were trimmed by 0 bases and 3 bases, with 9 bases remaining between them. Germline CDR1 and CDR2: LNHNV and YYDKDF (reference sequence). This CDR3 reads CATSRDITGYEQYF. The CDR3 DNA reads TGTGCCACCAGCAGAGACATCACAGGCTACGAGCAGTACTTC.

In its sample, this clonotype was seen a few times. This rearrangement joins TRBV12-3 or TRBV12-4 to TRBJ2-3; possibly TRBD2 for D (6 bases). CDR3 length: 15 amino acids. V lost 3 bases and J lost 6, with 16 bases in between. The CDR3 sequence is CASSLGTYTTDTQYF. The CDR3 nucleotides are TGTGCCAGCAGTTTGGGGACTTACACCACCGATACGCAGTATTTT.

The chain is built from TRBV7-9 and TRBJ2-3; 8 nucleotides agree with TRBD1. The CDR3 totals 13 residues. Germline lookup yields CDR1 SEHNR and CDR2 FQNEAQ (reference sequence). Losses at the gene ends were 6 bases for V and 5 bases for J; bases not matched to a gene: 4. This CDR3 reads CASRDRAEDTQYF. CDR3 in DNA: TGTGCCAGCAGGGACAGGGCAGAAGATACGCAGTATTTT. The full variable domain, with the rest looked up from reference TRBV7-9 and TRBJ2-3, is DTGVSQNPRHKITKRGQNVTFRCDPISEHNRLYWYRQTLGQGPEFLTYFQNEAQLEKSRLLSDRFSAERPKGSFSTLEIQRTEQGDSAMYLCASRDRAEDTQYFGPGTRLTVL.

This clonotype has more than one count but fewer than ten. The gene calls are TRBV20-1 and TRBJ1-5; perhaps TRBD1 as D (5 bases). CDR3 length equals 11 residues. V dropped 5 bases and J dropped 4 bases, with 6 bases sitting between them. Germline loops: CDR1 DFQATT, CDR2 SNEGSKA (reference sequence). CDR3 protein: CSAEGNQPQHF. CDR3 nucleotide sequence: TGCAGTGCTGAGGGGAATCAGCCCCAGCATTTT.

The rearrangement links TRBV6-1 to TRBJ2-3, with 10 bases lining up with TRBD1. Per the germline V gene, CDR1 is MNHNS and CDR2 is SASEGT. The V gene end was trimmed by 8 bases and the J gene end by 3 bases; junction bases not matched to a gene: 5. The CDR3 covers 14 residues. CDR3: CASFDRGRTDTQYF. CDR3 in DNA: TGTGCCAGCTTTGACAGGGGGCGGACAGATACGCAGTATTTT.

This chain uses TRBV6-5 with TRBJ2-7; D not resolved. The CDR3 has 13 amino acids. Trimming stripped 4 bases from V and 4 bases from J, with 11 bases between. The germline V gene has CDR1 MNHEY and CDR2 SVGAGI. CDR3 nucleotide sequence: TGTGCCAGCAGTTTTGGACCGAGATACGAGCAGTACGTC. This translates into CASSFGPRYEQYV.

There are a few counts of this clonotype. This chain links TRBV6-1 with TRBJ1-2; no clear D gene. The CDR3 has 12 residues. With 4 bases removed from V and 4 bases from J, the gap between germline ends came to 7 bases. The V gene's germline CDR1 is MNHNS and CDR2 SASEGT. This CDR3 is CASSADSYGYTF. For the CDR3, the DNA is TGTGCCAGCAGTGCAGACTCCTATGGCTACACCTTC.

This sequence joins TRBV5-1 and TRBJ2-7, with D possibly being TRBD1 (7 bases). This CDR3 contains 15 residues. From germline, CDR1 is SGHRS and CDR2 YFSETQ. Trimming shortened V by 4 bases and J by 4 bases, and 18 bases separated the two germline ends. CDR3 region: CASSPGGSSVYEQYF. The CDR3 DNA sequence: TGCGCCAGCAGCCCAGGGGGGTCTTCAGTTTACGAGCAGTACTTC.

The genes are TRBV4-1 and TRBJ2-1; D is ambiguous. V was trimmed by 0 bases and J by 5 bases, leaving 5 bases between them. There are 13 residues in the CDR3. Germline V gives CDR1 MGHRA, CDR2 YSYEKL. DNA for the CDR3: TGCGCCAGCAGCCAAGAAACGAACAATGAGCAGTTCTTC. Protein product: CASSQETNNEQFF.

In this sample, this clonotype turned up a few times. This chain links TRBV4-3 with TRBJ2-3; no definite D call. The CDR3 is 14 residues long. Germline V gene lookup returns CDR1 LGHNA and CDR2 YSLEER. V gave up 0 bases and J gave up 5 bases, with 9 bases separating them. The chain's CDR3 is CASSQDSLGDTQYF. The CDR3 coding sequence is TGCGCCAGCAGCCAAGACTCCCTTGGAGATACGCAGTATTTT.

CDR3 sequence reads: CASSLALGGSEAFF. CDR3 nucleotides: TGCGCCAGCAGCTTGGCCCTCGGGGGGTCTGAAGCTTTCTTT. The chain recombines TRBV5-1 with TRBJ1-1, with a tentative D call TRBD1 (5 bases). The CDR3 loop spans 14 amino acids. Germline lookup yields CDR1 SGHRS and CDR2 YFSETQ. V lost 0 bases, J lost 6 bases, and 12 bases lay in between.

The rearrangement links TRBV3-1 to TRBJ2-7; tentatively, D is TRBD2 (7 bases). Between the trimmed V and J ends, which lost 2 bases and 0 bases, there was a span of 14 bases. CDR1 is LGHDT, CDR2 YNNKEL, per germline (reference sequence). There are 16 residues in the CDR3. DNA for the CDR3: TGTGCCAGCAGCCAAAGGGGGGGTGGGTTCTCCTACGAGCAGTACTTC. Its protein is CASSQRGGGFSYEQYF.

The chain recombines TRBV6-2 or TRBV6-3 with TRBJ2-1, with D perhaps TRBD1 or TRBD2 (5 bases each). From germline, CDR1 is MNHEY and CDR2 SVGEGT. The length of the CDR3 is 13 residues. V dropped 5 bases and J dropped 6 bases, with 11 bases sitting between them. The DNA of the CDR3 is TGTGCCAGCAGTCGGGACGAGTTCAATGAGCAGTTCTTC. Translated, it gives CASSRDEFNEQFF.

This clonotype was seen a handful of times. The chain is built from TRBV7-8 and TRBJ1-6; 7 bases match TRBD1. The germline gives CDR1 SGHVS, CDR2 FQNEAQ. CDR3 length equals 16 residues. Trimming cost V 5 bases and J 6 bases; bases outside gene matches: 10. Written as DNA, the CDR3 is TGTGCCAGCAGCCAGACGAACAGGGGATTTAATTCACCCCTCCACTTT. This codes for CASSQTNRGFNSPLHF. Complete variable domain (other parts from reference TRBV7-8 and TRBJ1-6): GAGVSQSPRYKVAKRGQDVALRCDPISGHVSLFWYQQALGQGPEFLTYFQNEAQLDKSGLPSDRFFAERPEGSVSTLKIQRTQQEDSAVYLCASSQTNRGFNSPLHFGNGTRLTVT.

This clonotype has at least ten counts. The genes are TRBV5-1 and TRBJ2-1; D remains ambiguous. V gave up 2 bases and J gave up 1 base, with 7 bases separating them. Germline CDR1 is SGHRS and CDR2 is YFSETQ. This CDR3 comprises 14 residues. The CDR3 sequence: CASSLDVSYNEQFF. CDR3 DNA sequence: TGCGCCAGCAGCTTAGACGTTTCCTACAATGAGCAGTTCTTC.

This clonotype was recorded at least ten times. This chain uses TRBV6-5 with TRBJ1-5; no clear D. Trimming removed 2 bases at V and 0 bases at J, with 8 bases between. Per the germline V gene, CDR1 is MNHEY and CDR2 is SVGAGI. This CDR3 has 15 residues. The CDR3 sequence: CASSYAGNSNQPQHF. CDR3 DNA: TGTGCCAGCAGTTACGCCGGGAATAGCAATCAGCCCCAGCATTTT.

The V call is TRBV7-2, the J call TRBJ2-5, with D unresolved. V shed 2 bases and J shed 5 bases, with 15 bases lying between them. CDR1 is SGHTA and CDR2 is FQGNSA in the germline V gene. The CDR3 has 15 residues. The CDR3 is CASSLNGPTGETQYF. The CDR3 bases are TGTGCCAGCAGCTTAAACGGCCCGACGGGTGAGACCCAGTACTTC.

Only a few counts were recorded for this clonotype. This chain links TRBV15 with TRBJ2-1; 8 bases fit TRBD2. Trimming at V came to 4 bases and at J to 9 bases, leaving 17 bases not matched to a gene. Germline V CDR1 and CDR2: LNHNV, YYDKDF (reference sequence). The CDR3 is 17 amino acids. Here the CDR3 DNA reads TGTGCCACCAGCAACCTCGTGGGCGGGGGGACCCTAGGTGAGCAGTTCTTC. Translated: CATSNLVGGGTLGEQFF.

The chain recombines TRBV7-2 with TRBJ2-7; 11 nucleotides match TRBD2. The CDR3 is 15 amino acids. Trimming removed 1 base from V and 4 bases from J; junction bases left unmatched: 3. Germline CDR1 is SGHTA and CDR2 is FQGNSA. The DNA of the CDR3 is TGTGCCAGCAGCTTAGTAGCGGGGGGGCTTTACGAGCAGTACGTC. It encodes CASSLVAGGLYEQYV.

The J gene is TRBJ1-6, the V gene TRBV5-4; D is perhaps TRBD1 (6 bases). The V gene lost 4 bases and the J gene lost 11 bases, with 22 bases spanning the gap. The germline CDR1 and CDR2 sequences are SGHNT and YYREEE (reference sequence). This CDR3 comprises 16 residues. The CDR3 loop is CASSAGQGTTLTPLHF. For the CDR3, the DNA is TGTGCCAGCAGCGCTGGGCAGGGGACCACATTGACACCCCTCCACTTT.

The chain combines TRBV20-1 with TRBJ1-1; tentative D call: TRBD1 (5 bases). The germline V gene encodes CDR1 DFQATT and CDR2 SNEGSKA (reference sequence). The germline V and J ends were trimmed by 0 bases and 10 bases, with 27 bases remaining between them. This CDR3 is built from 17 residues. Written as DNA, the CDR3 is TGCAGTGCTAGAGATATACTGTTCAGGGCTAACCCCTATGGAGCTTTCTTT. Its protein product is CSARDILFRANPYGAFF.

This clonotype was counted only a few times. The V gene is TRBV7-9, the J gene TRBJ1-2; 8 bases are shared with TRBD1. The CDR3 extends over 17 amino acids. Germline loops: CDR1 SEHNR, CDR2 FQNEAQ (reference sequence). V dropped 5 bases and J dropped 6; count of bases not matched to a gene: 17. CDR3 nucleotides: TGTGCCAGCAGCCCCGACCCGGGACAGGAGATCCGAGATGGCTACACCTTC. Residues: CASSPDPGQEIRDGYTF.

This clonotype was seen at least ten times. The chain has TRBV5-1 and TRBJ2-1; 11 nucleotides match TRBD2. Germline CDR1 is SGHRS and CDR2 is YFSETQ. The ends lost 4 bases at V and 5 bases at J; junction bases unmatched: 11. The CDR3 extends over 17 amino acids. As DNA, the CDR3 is TGCGCCAGCAGCCTGGCCCGTCTAGCGGGGGGCCACAATGAGCAGTTCTTC. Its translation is CASSLARLAGGHNEQFF.

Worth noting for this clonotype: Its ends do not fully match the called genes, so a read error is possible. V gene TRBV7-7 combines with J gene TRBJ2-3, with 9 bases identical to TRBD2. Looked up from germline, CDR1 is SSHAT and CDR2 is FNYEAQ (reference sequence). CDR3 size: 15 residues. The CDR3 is CASSTGTSRIDTQYF. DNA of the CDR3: TGTGCTAGCAGTACCGGGACTAGCCGCATAGATACGCAGTATTTT.